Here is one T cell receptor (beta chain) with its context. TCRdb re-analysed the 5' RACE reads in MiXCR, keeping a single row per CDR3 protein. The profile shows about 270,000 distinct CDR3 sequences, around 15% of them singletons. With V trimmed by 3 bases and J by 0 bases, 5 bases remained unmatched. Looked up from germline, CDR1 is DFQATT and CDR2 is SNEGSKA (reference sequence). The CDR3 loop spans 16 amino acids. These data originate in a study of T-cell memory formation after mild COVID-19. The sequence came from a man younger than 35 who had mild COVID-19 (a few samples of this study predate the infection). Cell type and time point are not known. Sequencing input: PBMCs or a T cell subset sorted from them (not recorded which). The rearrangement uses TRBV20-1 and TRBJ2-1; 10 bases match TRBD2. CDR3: CSASGTSASSYNEQFF. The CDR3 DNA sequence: TGCAGTGCTAGTGGGACTAGCGCCAGCTCCTACAATGAGCAGTTCTTC.